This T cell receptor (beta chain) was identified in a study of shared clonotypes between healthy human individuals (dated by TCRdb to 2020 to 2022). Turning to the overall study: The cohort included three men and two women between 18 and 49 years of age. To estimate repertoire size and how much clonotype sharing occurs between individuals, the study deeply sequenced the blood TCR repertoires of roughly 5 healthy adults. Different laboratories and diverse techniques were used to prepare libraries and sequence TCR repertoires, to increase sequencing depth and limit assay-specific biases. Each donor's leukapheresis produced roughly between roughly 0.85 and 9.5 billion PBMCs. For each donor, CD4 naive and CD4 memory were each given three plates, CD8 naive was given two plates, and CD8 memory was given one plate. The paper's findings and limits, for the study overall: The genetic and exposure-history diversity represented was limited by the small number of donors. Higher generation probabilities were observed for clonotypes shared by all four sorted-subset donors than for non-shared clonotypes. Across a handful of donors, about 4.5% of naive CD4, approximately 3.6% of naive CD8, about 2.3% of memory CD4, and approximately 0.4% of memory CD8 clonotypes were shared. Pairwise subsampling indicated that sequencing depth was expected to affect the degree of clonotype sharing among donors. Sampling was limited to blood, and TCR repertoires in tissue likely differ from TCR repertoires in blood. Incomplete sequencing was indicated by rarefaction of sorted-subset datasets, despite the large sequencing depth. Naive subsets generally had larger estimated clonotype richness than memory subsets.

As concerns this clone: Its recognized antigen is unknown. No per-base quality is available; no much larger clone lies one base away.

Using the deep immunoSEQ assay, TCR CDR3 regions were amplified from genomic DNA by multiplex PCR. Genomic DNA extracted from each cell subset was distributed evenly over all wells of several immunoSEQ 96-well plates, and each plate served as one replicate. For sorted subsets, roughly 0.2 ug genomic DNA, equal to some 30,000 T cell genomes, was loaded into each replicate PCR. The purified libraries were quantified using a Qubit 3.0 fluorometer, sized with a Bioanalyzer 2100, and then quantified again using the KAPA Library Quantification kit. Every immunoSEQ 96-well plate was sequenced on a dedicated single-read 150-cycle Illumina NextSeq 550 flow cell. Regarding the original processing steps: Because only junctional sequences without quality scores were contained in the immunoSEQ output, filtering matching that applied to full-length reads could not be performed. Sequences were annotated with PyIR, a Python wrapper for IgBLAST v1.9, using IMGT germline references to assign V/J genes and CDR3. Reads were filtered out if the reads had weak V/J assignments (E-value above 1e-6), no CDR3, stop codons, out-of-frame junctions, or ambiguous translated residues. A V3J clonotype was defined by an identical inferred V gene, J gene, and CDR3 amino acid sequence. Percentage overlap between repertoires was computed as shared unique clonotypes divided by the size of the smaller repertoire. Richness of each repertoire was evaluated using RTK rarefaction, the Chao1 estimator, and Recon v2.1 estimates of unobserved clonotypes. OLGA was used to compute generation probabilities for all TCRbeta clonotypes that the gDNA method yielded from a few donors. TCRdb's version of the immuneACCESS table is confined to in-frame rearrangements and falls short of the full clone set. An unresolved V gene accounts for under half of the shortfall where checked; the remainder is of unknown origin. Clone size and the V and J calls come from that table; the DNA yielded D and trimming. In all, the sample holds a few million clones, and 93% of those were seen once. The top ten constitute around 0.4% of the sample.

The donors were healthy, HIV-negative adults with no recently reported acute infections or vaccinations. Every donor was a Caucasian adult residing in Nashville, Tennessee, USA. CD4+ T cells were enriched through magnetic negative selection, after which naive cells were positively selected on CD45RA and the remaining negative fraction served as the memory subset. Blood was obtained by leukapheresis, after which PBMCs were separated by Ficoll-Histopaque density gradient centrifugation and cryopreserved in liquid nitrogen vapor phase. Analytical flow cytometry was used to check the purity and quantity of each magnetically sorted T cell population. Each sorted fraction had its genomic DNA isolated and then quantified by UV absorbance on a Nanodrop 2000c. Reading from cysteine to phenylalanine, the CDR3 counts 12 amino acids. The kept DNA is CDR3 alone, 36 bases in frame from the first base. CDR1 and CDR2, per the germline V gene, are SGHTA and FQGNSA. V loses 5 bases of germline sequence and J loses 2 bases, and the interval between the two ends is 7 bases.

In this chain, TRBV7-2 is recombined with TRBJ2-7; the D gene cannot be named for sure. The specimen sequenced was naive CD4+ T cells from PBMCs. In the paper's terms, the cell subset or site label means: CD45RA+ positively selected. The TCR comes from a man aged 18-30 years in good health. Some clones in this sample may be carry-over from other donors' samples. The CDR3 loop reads CASSRQAYEQYF. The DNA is TGTGCCAGCAGCCGACAAGCCTACGAGCAGTACTTC.